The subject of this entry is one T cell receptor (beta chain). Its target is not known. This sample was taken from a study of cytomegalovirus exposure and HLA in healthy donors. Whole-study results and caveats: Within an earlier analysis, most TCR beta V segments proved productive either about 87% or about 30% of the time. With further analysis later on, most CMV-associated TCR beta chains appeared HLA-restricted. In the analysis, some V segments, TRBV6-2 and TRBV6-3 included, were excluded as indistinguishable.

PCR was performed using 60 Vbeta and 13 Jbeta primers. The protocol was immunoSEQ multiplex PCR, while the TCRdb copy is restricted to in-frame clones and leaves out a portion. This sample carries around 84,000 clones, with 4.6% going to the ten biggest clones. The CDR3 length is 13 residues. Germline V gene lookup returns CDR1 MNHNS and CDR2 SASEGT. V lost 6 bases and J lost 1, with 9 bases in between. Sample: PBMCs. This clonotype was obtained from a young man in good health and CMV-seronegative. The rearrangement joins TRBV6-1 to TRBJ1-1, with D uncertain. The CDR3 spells CASRRTENTEAFF. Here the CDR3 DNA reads TGTGCCAGCAGGAGGACTGAGAACACTGAAGCTTTCTTT.